This T cell receptor beta chain is from a study of T cell responses to AZD1222 COVID-19 vaccine. Across the study: Some second doses came at about 4 weeks and others at about 12 weeks; these were pooled. Findings of the study overall: The CD4 TCRs associated with vaccination extended across spike and predominated at 160-218 and 743-854. The repertoires were collected only after the peak T cell response.

The protocol was immunoSEQ multiplex PCR, while the TCRdb copy is restricted to in-frame clones and leaves out a portion. The sample contains under 55,000 clones, about 86% of which appear only once. This CDR3 is 15 amino acids long. The germline CDR1 and CDR2 sequences are MGHDK and SYGVNS. With 1 base removed from V and 7 bases from J, the gap between germline ends came to 16 bases. About this clone: Its target is unknown.

Source: peripheral blood, taken on day 0 of AZD1222 vaccination. The clonotype originates from an adult in good health. The V and J genes are TRBV25-1 and TRBJ1-1, with D possibly matching TRBD1 (6 bases). CDR3 loop: CASSEWGADGNEAFF. CDR3 nucleotides: TGTGCCAGCAGTGAATGGGGGGCGGATGGTAATGAAGCTTTCTTT. The variable domain in full, with the rest retrieved from reference TRBV25-1 and TRBJ1-1, is EADIYQTPRYLVIGTGKKITLECSQTMGHDKMYWYQQDPGMELHLIHYSYGVNSTEKGDLSSESTVSRIRTEHFPLTLESARPSHTSQYLCASSEWGADGNEAFFGQGTRLTVV.